What follows are 29 T cell receptor beta chains derived from one specimen sequenced in a study of blood T cell repertoires in COVID-19. Data came from immunoSEQ multiplex PCR; TCRdb stores just in-frame clones and leaves some out. The repertoire holds roughly 180,000 clones, 80% to 90% seen once, with around 21% in the top ten. What was sequenced was peripheral blood. These receptors all stem from a man aged 70-80 years with active or convalescent COVID-19.

The V call is TRBV28, the J call TRBJ1-4, with 9 bases lining up with TRBD1. This CDR3 contains 15 residues. CDR1 and CDR2 from the germline V gene are MDHEN and SYDVKM. V lost 5 bases to trimming and J lost 8 bases; unmatched junction nucleotides: 9. The CDR3, as DNA: TGTGCCAGCAGTGTACAGGGGGCGCGGGGGGAAAAACTGTTTTTT. Protein product: CASSVQGARGEKLFF.

The chain employs TRBV18 and TRBJ1-1; no definite D call. The CDR3 covers 14 residues. The germline V gene has CDR1 KGHSH and CDR2 LQKENI. Trimming took off 1 base at V and 4 bases at J, with 10 bases between the two ends. The CDR3 DNA is TGTGCCAGCTCACCACTCAGAACCACCACTGAAGCTTTCTTT. It translates to CASSPLRTTTEAFF.

This chain joins TRBV24-1 and TRBJ2-1; D may be TRBD2 (6 bases). V was cut by 9 bases and J by 9 bases, with 17 bases left in between. There are 13 residues in the CDR3. Per the germline V gene, CDR1 is KGHDR and CDR2 is SFDVKD. The CDR3 coding sequence is TGTGCCACCCGGGCTTTCCTCGGGGGTGAGCAGTTCTTC. Translation gives CATRAFLGGEQFF.

V gene TRBV2 combines with J gene TRBJ2-1, with a weak D call TRBD1 (7 bases). Germline loops: CDR1 SNHLY, CDR2 FYNNEI. The CDR3 is 14 residues long. Deletions cut 3 bases from V and 9 bases from J, with 15 bases between. The CDR3, as DNA: TGTGCCAGCAGTGAGGTCAGGGGGGAAGGTGAGCAGTTCTTC. Its protein is CASSEVRGEGEQFF.

The chain has TRBV28 and TRBJ1-1; D gene uncertain. CDR3 length: 13 residues. The V gene lost 7 bases and the J gene lost 4 bases, with 13 bases spanning the gap. Germline V gene data show CDR1 as MDHEN and CDR2 as SYDVKM. CDR3 sequence reads: CASTQVSGTEAFF. As DNA, the CDR3 is TGTGCCAGCACCCAGGTGAGTGGCACTGAAGCTTTCTTT. The complete variable domain, with remaining parts taken from reference TRBV28 and TRBJ1-1, reads DVKVTQSSRYLVKRTGEKVFLECVQDMDHENMFWYRQDPGLGLRLIYFSYDVKMKEKGDIPEGYSVSREKKERFSLILESASTNQTSMYLCASTQVSGTEAFFGQGTRLTVV.

This rearrangement joins TRBV3-1 (or the pseudogene TRBV3-2) to TRBJ1-3; D might be TRBD1 (6 bases). V was shortened by 4 bases and J by 1 base, with 8 bases between the two germline ends. CDR1 LGHDT and CDR2 YNNKEL come from the germline V gene (reference sequence). The CDR3 has 14 amino acids. The CDR3 region is CASSPGVSGNTIYF. In DNA form, the CDR3 reads TGTGCCAGCAGCCCAGGGGTGTCTGGAAACACCATATATTTT.

V is TRBV19 and J is TRBJ1-4, with TRBD1 as a possible D gene (5 bases). This CDR3 is built from 12 residues. Germline CDR1 LNHDA, CDR2 SQIVND (reference sequence). Trimming stripped 9 bases from V and 7 bases from J, with 12 bases between. The CDR3 region is CASGEGPEKLFF. In DNA, the CDR3 is TGTGCCAGCGGGGAGGGGCCTGAAAAACTGTTTTTT. The whole variable domain, remainder taken from reference TRBV19 and TRBJ1-4, is DGGITQSPKYLFRKEGQNVTLSCEQNLNHDAMYWYRQDPGQGLRLIYYSQIVNDFQKGDIAEGYSVSREKKESFPLTVTSAQKNPTAFYLCASGEGPEKLFFGSGTQLSVL.

The rearrangement links TRBV3-1 (or the pseudogene TRBV3-2) to TRBJ2-3; TRBD2 matches 11 bases. The V gene end was trimmed by 3 bases and the J gene end by 0 bases; junction bases not matched to a gene: 2. This CDR3 is 16 amino acids long. The germline V gene encodes CDR1 LGHDT and CDR2 YNNKEL (reference sequence). CDR3 amino acids: CASSQTSGVSTDTQYF. In DNA, the CDR3 is TGTGCCAGCAGCCAGACTAGCGGGGTGAGCACAGATACGCAGTATTTT.

The rearrangement uses TRBV7-9 and TRBJ1-5; D is perhaps TRBD1 (6 bases). There are 16 residues in the CDR3. V was trimmed by 2 bases and J by 6 bases, leaving 17 bases between them. Germline V gives CDR1 SEHNR, CDR2 FQNEAQ (reference sequence). The CDR3 region has the DNA TGTGCCAGCAGCTTATCTGGTCAGGGGATCTCTCAGCCCCAGCATTTT. Protein: CASSLSGQGISQPQHF.

For the CDR3, the DNA is TGTGCCAGCAGTATGACTAGCGGGGGGGTTTTCGATGAGCAGTTCTTC. Translated, it gives CASSMTSGGVFDEQFF. The chain joins TRBV5-5 to TRBJ2-1, with 14 positions matching TRBD2. The germline V gene has CDR1 SGHKS and CDR2 YYEKEE (reference sequence). The CDR3 is 16 residues long. V lost 5 bases to trimming and J lost 8 bases; unmatched junction nucleotides: 9.

The rearrangement uses TRBV20-1 and TRBJ2-3; D not certain. Trimming took off 3 bases at V and 1 base at J, with 14 bases between the two ends. This CDR3 comprises 15 residues. The V gene's germline CDR1 is DFQATT and CDR2 SNEGSKA (reference sequence). This chain's CDR3 is CSASGSHRGTDTQYF. In DNA, the CDR3 is TGCAGTGCTAGTGGGTCCCACCGGGGCACAGATACGCAGTATTTT.

The CDR3: CASSTYGQSPSEKLFF. In DNA, the CDR3 is TGTGCCAGCAGCACCTACGGACAGAGCCCAAGCGAAAAACTGTTTTTT. V and J are TRBV7-9 and TRBJ1-4; D perhaps matches TRBD1 (6 bases). This CDR3 spans 16 amino acids. Germline loops: CDR1 SEHNR, CDR2 FQNEAQ (reference sequence). Trimming left V 5 bases short and J 8 bases short, with 21 bases between. Full variable domain (rest looked up from reference TRBV7-9 and TRBJ1-4): DTGVSQNPRHKITKRGQNVTFRCDPISEHNRLYWYRQTLGQGPEFLTYFQNEAQLEKSRLLSDRFSAERPKGSFSTLEIQRTEQGDSAMYLCASSTYGQSPSEKLFFGSGTQLSVL.

The J gene is TRBJ2-3, the V gene TRBV24-1, with TRBD2 matching over 7 bases. V lost 7 bases and J lost 0; bases outside the gene matches: 3. The CDR3 loop spans 14 amino acids. Germline loops: CDR1 KGHDR, CDR2 SFDVKD. The CDR3 reads CATSERGSTDTQYF. The CDR3 region has the DNA TGTGCCACCAGCGAGCGGGGTAGCACAGATACGCAGTATTTT.

The CDR3 reads CASSIGQGRTEAFF. The CDR3 coding sequence is TGTGCCAGTAGTATCGGACAGGGACGAACTGAAGCTTTCTTT. This chain links TRBV19 with TRBJ1-1, with 8 bases aligning to TRBD1. The CDR3 runs 14 residues. The ends lost 3 bases at V and 5 bases at J; junction bases unmatched: 5. Germline CDR1 LNHDA, CDR2 SQIVND (reference sequence).

The chain combines TRBV7-7 with TRBJ2-2, with a possible D match to TRBD2 (5 bases). This CDR3 contains 14 residues. The V and J ends lost 8 bases and 4 bases respectively, with 14 bases between them. Germline lookup yields CDR1 SSHAT and CDR2 FNYEAQ (reference sequence). The CDR3 region has the DNA TGTGCCAGCTCCTGGGCGGGCGGCACCGGGGAGCTGTTTTTT. Protein: CASSWAGGTGELFF. Supplemented by reference TRBV7-7 and TRBJ2-2, the full variable domain reads GAGVSQSPRYKVTKRGQDVTLRCDPISSHATLYWYQQALGQGPEFLTYFNYEAQPDKSGLPSDRFSAERPEGSISTLTIQRTEQRDSAMYRCASSWAGGTGELFFGEGSRLTVL.

This rearrangement joins TRBV28 to TRBJ1-1; tentatively, D is TRBD1 (6 bases). CDR1 MDHEN and CDR2 SYDVKM come from the germline V gene. This CDR3 comprises 12 residues. V lost 6 bases and J 3 bases, leaving 8 bases between the germline ends. In DNA, the CDR3 is TGTGCCAGCAGAACAGGGTACACTGAAGCTTTCTTT. Its protein is CASRTGYTEAFF.

The chain joins TRBV5-4 to TRBJ2-7; TRBD2 agrees at 8 bases. The germline V gene encodes CDR1 SGHNT and CDR2 YYREEE (reference sequence). CDR3 length equals 15 residues. The V segment lost 2 bases and the J segment 7 bases; nucleotides outside the gene matches: 11. The CDR3 DNA reads TGTGCCAGCAGCTTCTCCCCAGCGGGGGCGGGGGAGCAGTACTTC. Amino acid sequence: CASSFSPAGAGEQYF.

J is TRBJ1-5 and V is TRBV28, with D possibly TRBD1 on 6 matching bases. This CDR3 is 17 amino acids long. V lost 6 bases and J 1 base, leaving 19 bases between the germline ends. CDR1 MDHEN and CDR2 SYDVKM come from the germline V gene. The CDR3 nucleotides read TGTGCCAGCAGGTTGGAGAGGGGGAGTCGAAGCAATCAGCCCCAGCATTTT. It translates to CASRLERGSRSNQPQHF.

The V call is TRBV28, the J call TRBJ2-7, with 9 nucleotides matching TRBD1. Trimming took 7 bases from V and 2 from J; bases not matched to a gene: 6. The CDR3 totals 14 residues. Germline CDR1 reads MDHEN; CDR2 reads SYDVKM. The CDR3 loop is CASTSQGATYEQYF. Here the CDR3 DNA reads TGTGCCAGCACCTCACAGGGGGCCACCTACGAGCAGTACTTC.

The chain has TRBV19 and TRBJ2-5, with a tentative D call TRBD2 (6 bases). This CDR3 spans 15 amino acids. V lost 4 bases and J 5 bases, leaving 17 bases between the germline ends. Per germline, CDR1 LNHDA and CDR2 SQIVND (reference sequence). The CDR3 DNA follows: TGTGCCAGTAGTAATCCGGGACTCTCTGGGGAGACCCAGTACTTC. The encoded protein is CASSNPGLSGETQYF.

This clone occurred a few times. The rearrangement links TRBV7-2 to TRBJ1-2; a possible D gene is TRBD1 (5 bases). Trimming removed 0 bases at V and 4 bases at J, with 12 bases between. Germline values: CDR1 SGHTA, CDR2 FQGNSA. The CDR3 spans 15 residues. The CDR3 region is CASSLAVTGLYGYTF. The CDR3 DNA reads as TGTGCCAGCAGCTTAGCGGTAACAGGTCTCTATGGCTACACCTTC.

This clone was recorded a few times. The chain has TRBV5-4 and TRBJ2-3; 9 bases are shared with TRBD1. V lost 4 bases to trimming and J lost 1 base; unmatched junction nucleotides: 4. The CDR3 runs to 15 residues. Germline CDR1 is SGHNT and CDR2 is YYREEE (reference sequence). The CDR3 DNA sequence: TGTGCCAGCAGCAGTTGGACAGGGGGCACAGATACGCAGTATTTT. Protein product: CASSSWTGGTDTQYF.

V gene TRBV5-8 combines with J gene TRBJ1-6; D uncertain. Trimming took off 4 bases at V and 9 bases at J, with 14 bases between the two ends. This CDR3 is 14 amino acids long. The V gene's germline CDR1 is SGHTS and CDR2 YDEGEE. CDR3 region: CASSPKGGSSPLHF. In DNA form, the CDR3 reads TGTGCCAGCAGCCCCAAGGGAGGGAGTTCACCCCTCCACTTT.

V is TRBV12-5 and J is TRBJ1-3; D unclear. Germline lookup yields CDR1 LGHNT and CDR2 FRNRAP. The CDR3 is 13 amino acids. The ends were cut back, 7 bases at V and 4 bases at J, with 11 bases in the middle. CDR3 DNA: TGTGCTAGTGTACAGTCTTTAGGAAACACCATATATTTT. Residues: CASVQSLGNTIYF.

To note about this clone: Germline is not matched at one junction end, which may reflect a read error. The chain links TRBV6-6 to TRBJ1-2, with D possibly matching TRBD1 (5 bases). The CDR3 extends over 14 amino acids. Germline V lookup: CDR1 MNHNY, CDR2 SVGAGI (reference sequence). CDR3 sequence: CTSSYSGGNYGYTF. The CDR3 DNA reads TGTACCAGCAGTTACTCGGGGGGTAACTATGGCTACACCTTC.

The chain couples TRBV15 to TRBJ1-2; 7 bases match TRBD1. Trimming removed 1 base from V and 3 bases from J; junction bases left unmatched: 5. The length of the CDR3 is 15 residues. Per the germline V gene, CDR1 is LNHNV and CDR2 is YYDKDF (reference sequence). CDR3 nucleotide sequence: TGTGCCACCAGCAGAGGGACAGGAATCGACTATGGCTACACCTTC. Protein sequence: CATSRGTGIDYGYTF.

The chain is built from TRBV30 and TRBJ2-3, with 8 bases fitting TRBD1. V was pared by 2 bases and J by 4 bases, with 5 bases of the junction left unmatched. Germline assignment: CDR1 GTSNPN and CDR2 SVGIG (reference sequence). This CDR3 comprises 14 residues. The CDR3: CAWSRDRSSDTQYF. CDR3 DNA sequence: TGTGCCTGGAGTAGGGACAGGAGTTCAGATACGCAGTATTTT.

This clone was seen more than once but under ten times. This chain connects TRBV9 to TRBJ1-6, with a possible D match to TRBD1 (5 bases). V gave up 4 bases and J gave up 7 bases, with 9 bases separating them. The CDR3 has 13 amino acids. Germline V gene lookup returns CDR1 SGDLS and CDR2 YYNGEE. The DNA for the CDR3 is TGTGCCAGCAGCCGGGACTCAAATTCACCCCTCCACTTT. It codes for CASSRDSNSPLHF.

The V and J genes are TRBV5-4 and TRBJ1-4; 8 bases map to TRBD1. This CDR3 is built from 15 residues. Losses at the gene ends were 4 bases for V and 1 base for J; bases not matched to a gene: 3. Germline lookup yields CDR1 SGHNT and CDR2 YYREEE (reference sequence). In nucleotides, the CDR3 is TGTGCCAGCAGCCGACAGGGGCGAACTAATGAAAAACTGTTTTTT. Its translation: CASSRQGRTNEKLFF.